A single sample gave rise to the 5 T cell receptor beta chains below, sequenced in a study of CD8 T cells in Susac syndrome. An amount of RNA that ranged from roughly 0.5 to 1 ug was reverse transcribed with random hexamers. TCRdb fed the immunoSEQ multiplex PCR reads into MiXCR, producing one record per CDR3 protein. The sample carries hundreds of thousands of distinct CDR3 sequences, 85% to 90% recorded once. Sequencing was done on a sample of CD8+ T cells from PBMCs. These receptors came from a human donor with multiple sclerosis.

The J gene is TRBJ2-5, the V gene TRBV14; 9 bases match TRBD1. This CDR3 contains 15 residues. Germline V gives CDR1 SGHDN, CDR2 FVKESK. After removal of 3 bases from V and 5 bases from J, the junction contained 7 bases not matched to a gene. CDR3 bases: TGTGCCAGCAGCCATCCCGGGACAGGGCAGGAGACCCAGTACTTC. As protein: CASSHPGTGQETQYF.

Written as DNA, the CDR3 is TGTGCCAGCAGTTCCTCTAATGAAAAACTGTTTTTT. This codes for CASSSSNEKLFF. V is TRBV25-1 and J is TRBJ1-4; D is undetermined. Germline V gives CDR1 MGHDK, CDR2 SYGVNS. V lost 5 bases and J lost 3, with 4 bases in between. The CDR3 loop spans 12 amino acids.

The J gene is TRBJ2-1, the V gene TRBV20-1; tentatively, D is TRBD2 (6 bases). V was clipped by 3 bases and J by 8 bases, with 20 bases between them. The CDR3 is 15 amino acids. Germline CDR1 is DFQATT and CDR2 is SNEGSKA (reference sequence). The CDR3 sequence is CSARAQTSSFDEQFF. The CDR3 DNA reads TGCAGTGCTAGGGCCCAGACTAGTAGTTTCGATGAGCAGTTCTTC.

This sequence joins TRBV7-3 and TRBJ2-3, with TRBD2 identical over 9 bases. The V gene end was trimmed by 3 bases and the J gene end by 3 bases; junction bases not matched to a gene: 4. The CDR3 consists of 15 residues. The germline V gene encodes CDR1 SGHTA and CDR2 FQGTGA. The CDR3 reads CASSFLAGDTDTQYF. CDR3 nucleotides: TGTGCCAGCAGCTTTTTAGCGGGAGATACAGATACGCAGTATTTT.

The chain recombines TRBV15 with TRBJ1-5; D may be TRBD1 (5 bases). V dropped 4 bases and J dropped 0 bases, with 13 bases sitting between them. The CDR3 length is 16 residues. The germline CDR1 and CDR2 sequences are LNHNV and YYDKDF (reference sequence). The CDR3 here is CATSIVPGTSNQPQHF. CDR3 sequence (DNA): TGTGCCACCAGCATCGTACCAGGGACTAGCAATCAGCCCCAGCATTTT.